This T cell receptor (beta chain) was observed in a study of cytomegalovirus exposure and HLA in healthy donors. Study results and limitations: There were some public TCRs occurring in many donors, but most TCR sequences were rare. Relative to equally common others, HLA-associated TCR beta chains showed greater clonal expansion in a later analysis.

Note on this clone: The antigen is unknown.

PCR amplification relied on 60 Vbeta primers (plus 13 Jbeta primers). Clones were read by immunoSEQ multiplex PCR, and TCRdb kept only the in-frame ones, dropping some. Altogether about 140,000 clones are present, 55% to 80% being singletons, with the ten largest covering over 1%. This CDR3 spans 18 amino acids. Germline lookup yields CDR1 LGHNA and CDR2 YSLEER. J lost 2 bases, V lost 0 bases, and 7 bases had no gene match. Sequenced input: PBMCs. The sequence came from a middle-aged woman in good health and CMV-seronegative. The chain carries TRBV4-3 and TRBJ2-3; 11 bases agree with TRBD2. The CDR3 DNA is TGCGCCAGCAGCCAAGATTTGTCTAGCGGGGGGCTCACAGATACGCAGTATTTT. This gives the protein CASSQDLSSGGLTDTQYF.